This TCR beta chain was sequenced during a study of regulatory T cells in long-lasting Graves disease. This sample's time point: persistent/refractory GD, antithyroid drugs over 5 years with positive TRAb. Scientists built the TCR library using RNA that was extracted from PBMCs. American Thyroid Association guidelines served as the basis for diagnosing Graves' disease. In the case of this clonotype: Its target is not known. The junction departs from germline at one end; a sequencing error may be responsible.

Relying on iRepertoire HTBI primers and Arm-PCR of CDR3 regions, the team built TCR beta libraries. TCRdb recomputed calls from the multiplex PCR reads with MiXCR, one row per CDR3 protein. The sample lists 390,000 or so distinct CDR3 sequences, 23% occurring once. Germline V lookup: CDR1 MNHEY, CDR2 SMNVEV (reference sequence). The CDR3 runs 17 residues. Study-level findings and limits: A limited number of samples was an acknowledged limitation. Preferential use of TRBV28, TRBJ1-2 and TRBJ2-5 was seen in persistent disease.

V usage is TRBV27 and J usage is TRBJ2-7; D tentatively fits TRBD1 or TRBD2 (6 bases each). This TCR was recovered from a middle-aged woman with Graves disease. Specimen: peripheral blood mononuclear cells (PBMCs), collected when the disease was refractory, from a patient treated with antithyroid drugs. The CDR3 sequence is CASRLSRGAGSSYEQYF. The CDR3 DNA follows: TGTGCCAGCAGATTATCTAGGGGGGCGGGAAGCTCCTACGAGCAGTACTTC.